The clone carrying this TCR beta chain was counted at least ten times. Antigen unknown. Unique molecular identifiers were attached to individual cDNA molecules during library preparation. Using its own MiXCR run on the RACE reads, TCRdb lists one record per CDR3 protein. This table holds approximately 260,000 distinct CDR3 sequences, 7.5% to 10% found once. The data originate from a study of human T cells and chemical hapten exposure. Study-level information: Sensitization used 2% DPC on roughly 2 cm by roughly 2 cm upper inner arm skin.

The time point was: pre-sensitization, week 0. Treatment here: therapeutic diphenylcyclopropenone sensitization with weekly scalp DPC. Findings and caveats of the study: There were significantly more large CDR3 similarity clusters among expanded TCRs than among controls. Patch test score rose with PT1 expanded TCRs, significant at 8, 16, 32, not 4.

The sample consisted of whole blood, taken in connection with sensitization to the hapten diphenylcyclopropenone (DPC). This sequence was found in a woman aged 40-49 years with alopecia areata. Some clones in this sample may be carry-over from other donors' samples.

This CDR3 reads CSVFSGDTYGYTF. DNA for the CDR3: TGCAGCGTTTTCTCCGGGGACACCTATGGCTACACCTTC. This chain joins TRBV29-1 and TRBJ1-2, with D tentatively TRBD1 (6 bases). Germline values: CDR1 SQVTM, CDR2 ANQGSEA. The CDR3 covers 13 residues. Deletions cut 5 bases from V and 4 bases from J, with 14 bases between.